The clone carrying this T cell receptor (beta chain) was counted only a few times. Its antigen is not known. This entry comes from a study of T-cell reconstitution after alpha-beta-depleted transplantation in children. Study outcomes and limitations: T-cell counts and diversity at one year following transplant were attributed mainly to newly produced T cells. By about two months after transplant, alpha-beta T cells reportedly arose from several hundred graft clones that had expanded. Several patients had high TCRbeta diversity at day 60; it came from surviving recipient T cells and thymic progenitors.

J was trimmed by 8 bases and V by 0 bases; bases with no gene match: 4. Germline values: CDR1 SGHRS, CDR2 YFSETQ. The CDR3 contains 15 residues. Preparation of the TCRbeta library was carried out with unique molecular identifiers. A single record per CDR3 protein comes from TCRdb applying MiXCR to the PCR reads. Here the sample spans fewer than 750,000 distinct CDR3 sequences, 23% being singletons. This specimen consisted of PBMCs, mostly from graft donor cells, obtained 360 days after TCRalphabeta/CD19-depleted stem cell transplant. The clonotype originates from a boy younger than two who had a stem cell transplant for acute myeloid leukemia, so the T cells may come from the graft donor. The rearrangement uses TRBV5-1 and TRBJ2-1; TRBD2 agrees at 11 bases. CDR3 sequence: CASSLELAGVDEQFF. The CDR3 DNA reads as TGCGCCAGCAGCTTGGAACTAGCGGGGGTCGATGAGCAGTTCTTC.